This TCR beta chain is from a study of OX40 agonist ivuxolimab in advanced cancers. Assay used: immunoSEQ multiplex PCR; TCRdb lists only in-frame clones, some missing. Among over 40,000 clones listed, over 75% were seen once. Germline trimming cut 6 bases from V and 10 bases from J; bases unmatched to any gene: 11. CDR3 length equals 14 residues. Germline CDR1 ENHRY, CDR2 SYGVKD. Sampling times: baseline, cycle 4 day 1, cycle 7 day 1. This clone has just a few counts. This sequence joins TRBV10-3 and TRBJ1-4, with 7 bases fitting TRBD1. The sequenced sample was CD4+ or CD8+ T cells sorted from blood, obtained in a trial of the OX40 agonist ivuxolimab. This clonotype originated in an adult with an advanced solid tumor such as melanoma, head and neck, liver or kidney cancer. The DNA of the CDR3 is TGTGCCATCAGGGGGGACAGAGAAGGTGGAAAACTGTTTTTT. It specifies CAIRGDREGGKLFF.